This T cell receptor (beta chain) was profiled in a study of T-cell reconstitution after alpha-beta-depleted transplantation in children. Overall study findings and caveats: The main origin of T-cell counts and diversity one year after transplant was newly produced T cells. Some patients owed their high day-60 TCRbeta diversity to surviving recipient T cells and thymic progenitors. By about two months after transplant, alpha-beta T cells reportedly arose from several hundred graft clones that had expanded.

Library preparation (for TCRbeta) was performed with unique molecular identifiers. TCRdb processed the PCR reads anew with MiXCR; each CDR3 protein has one entry. The sample records around 800,000 distinct CDR3 sequences, about 15% being singletons. Looked up from germline, CDR1 is WSHSY and CDR2 is SAAADI. The V end was cut by 8 bases, the J end by 10 bases, with 18 bases between. The CDR3 consists of 13 residues. This clonotype appeared a few times. The antigen is undetermined. The starting material was PBMCs, mostly from graft donor cells, obtained 360 days after TCRalphabeta/CD19-depleted stem cell transplant. The receptor was isolated from a male patient between 5 and 17 years old who had a stem cell transplant for acute lymphoblastic leukemia, so the T cells may come from the graft donor. The chain employs TRBV10-2 and TRBJ2-1; D could derive from TRBD1 or TRBD2 (7 bases each). The DNA for the CDR3 is TGCGCCAGCGGGGGTGGGGGAGGGGGCGAGCAGTTCTTC. It encodes CASGGGGGGEQFF.